This entry features one T cell receptor (beta chain) sequence. Its target is unknown. The CDR3 sequence is 15 residues long. The germline CDR1 and CDR2 sequences are SGHTA and FQGTGA. V shed 5 bases and J 2 bases; nucleotides not matched to a gene: 7. These data come from a study of vaccination effects on CD4 cells after COVID-19. Isolating CD4+ T cells followed approximately 9 days of culture. Only in-frame clones appear in the TCRdb table, and some are missing; sequencing was by immunoSEQ multiplex PCR. The repertoire holds about 72,000 clones, roughly three quarters seen once, with roughly 2% in the top ten.

The sequencing here drew on CD4+ T cells from PBMCs cultured without peptide, taken before COVID-19 vaccination. The sequence was collected from a human donor who received a COVID-19 vaccine. J is TRBJ1-1 and V is TRBV7-3; 8 bases fit TRBD1. The CDR3, as DNA: TGTGCCAGCAGCCCCAGGACAGGGTTAAACACTGAAGCTTTCTTT. This sequence encodes CASSPRTGLNTEAFF.